The 19 T cell receptor beta chains reported below all come from one sample, sequenced in a study of shared clonotypes between healthy human individuals. Libraries were prepared by immunoSEQ multiplex PCR; TCRdb keeps only in-frame clonotypes and omits some of them. The sample contains some 2 million clones, 90% to 95% of which appear only once. The source material was naive CD4+ T cells sorted from blood. Noted subset: CD45RA+ positively selected. The source of these receptors is a man between 18 and 35 years old in good health.

The gene calls are TRBV7-6 and TRBJ2-5; D unresolved. The germline V gene encodes CDR1 SGHVS and CDR2 FNYEAQ. V lost 2 bases and J 4 bases, leaving 11 bases between the germline ends. The CDR3 consists of 14 residues. DNA of the CDR3: TGTGCCAGCAGCTTAACCGAACTGCTAGAGACCCAGTACTTC. This sequence encodes CASSLTELLETQYF. Together with reference TRBV7-6 and TRBJ2-5, the CDR3 gives the full variable domain: GAGVSQSPRYKVTKRGQDVALRCDPISGHVSLYWYRQALGQGPEFLTYFNYEAQQDKSGLPNDRFSAERPEGSISTLTIQRTEQRDSAMYRCASSLTELLETQYFGPGTRLLVL.

The J gene is TRBJ2-7, the V gene TRBV19; the D gene could be TRBD1 or TRBD2 (5 bases each). Germline loops: CDR1 LNHDA, CDR2 SQIVND (reference sequence). This CDR3 is built from 14 residues. Between the trimmed V and J ends, which lost 4 bases and 3 bases, there was a span of 13 bases. CDR3 in DNA: TGTGCCAGTAGTAGGGACGGTGGCATCTACGAGCAGTACTTC. Translating gives CASSRDGGIYEQYF.

With respect to this clone: A much more abundant neighbour one base away suggests this may be a read error. This chain joins TRBV18 and TRBJ1-4; D gene unclear. The CDR3 has 11 amino acids. V lost 4 bases and J lost 7, with 4 bases in between. From germline, CDR1 is KGHSH and CDR2 LQKENI. This CDR3 is CASSQGEKLFF. The CDR3 DNA reads TGTGCCAGCTCACAAGGTGAAAAACTGTTTTTT.

The chain has TRBV27 and TRBJ2-1; D not certain. V lost 0 bases and J 5 bases, leaving 8 bases between the germline ends. The CDR3 covers 14 residues. From germline, CDR1 is MNHEY and CDR2 SMNVEV (reference sequence). DNA for the CDR3: TGTGCCAGCAGTTTATCGTACGCTAACAATGAGCAGTTCTTC. This gives the protein CASSLSYANNEQFF.

The V gene is TRBV18, the J gene TRBJ1-1; no clear D. The CDR3 totals 14 residues. Germline loops: CDR1 KGHSH, CDR2 LQKENI. The V gene lost 4 bases and the J gene lost 1 base, with 10 bases spanning the gap. The CDR3 loop reads CASSQKAENTEAFF. The CDR3 nucleotides read TGTGCCAGCTCACAAAAAGCGGAGAACACTGAAGCTTTCTTT.

This chain links TRBV5-6 with TRBJ1-3, with a weak D call TRBD1 (5 bases). This CDR3 is 17 amino acids long. The ends were cut back, 4 bases at V and 0 bases at J, with 17 bases in the middle. Germline assignment: CDR1 SGHDT and CDR2 YYEEEE. CDR3 in amino acids: CASSALLRGISGNTIYF. The CDR3 region has the DNA TGTGCCAGCAGCGCACTCTTGCGGGGGATCTCTGGAAACACCATATATTTT.

This clone has a handful of counts. A clone one base away is much larger, so this may be a read error. Other nucleotide sequences in the sample specify the same CDR3. This chain uses TRBV28 with TRBJ1-5; maybe TRBD1 (5 bases). The CDR3 runs 14 residues. V dropped 3 bases and J dropped 0 bases, with 6 bases sitting between them. Germline V lookup: CDR1 MDHEN, CDR2 SYDVKM. CDR3 DNA: TGTGCCAGCAGTTTGGGGGGTAGCAATCAGCCCCAGCATTTT. Protein: CASSLGGSNQPQHF.

The genes are TRBV6-6 and TRBJ2-3, with 8 bases lining up with TRBD2. J gave up 5 bases and V 2 bases, and 6 bases lay outside the gene matches. The CDR3 runs to 15 residues. CDR1 and CDR2 (germline): MNHNY, SVGAGI (reference sequence). The CDR3 sequence is CASSYTGGRIDTQYF. CDR3 DNA sequence: TGTGCCAGCAGTTACACTGGCGGGAGGATAGATACGCAGTATTTT.

This chain links TRBV28 with TRBJ2-7, with 12 nucleotides matching TRBD2. The germline V gene encodes CDR1 MDHEN and CDR2 SYDVKM. This CDR3 spans 17 amino acids. Trimming took 4 bases from V and 5 from J; bases not matched to a gene: 12. CDR3 nucleotide sequence: TGTGCCAGCAGTTCCTGGACTAGCGGGATAAAGGACCACGAGCAGTACTTC. Protein product: CASSSWTSGIKDHEQYF.

The chain uses TRBV7-2 and TRBJ2-7; TRBD1 matches at 7 bases. The V gene end was trimmed by 5 bases and the J gene end by 6 bases; junction bases not matched to a gene: 7. Per germline, CDR1 SGHTA and CDR2 FQGNSA. The CDR3 consists of 13 residues. CDR3 nucleotides: TGTGCCAGCAGCACCAGACAGGGCAGCGAGCAGTACTTC. Translation: CASSTRQGSEQYF. Combining the CDR3 with reference TRBV7-2 and TRBJ2-7 gives the whole variable domain GAGVSQSPSNKVTEKGKDVELRCDPISGHTALYWYRQSLGQGLEFLIYFQGNSAPDKSGLPSDRFSAERTGGSVSTLTIQRTQQEDSAVYLCASSTRQGSEQYFGPGTRLTVT.

The chain combines TRBV18 with TRBJ2-1; either TRBD1 or TRBD2 may fit D (5 bases each). Trimming took off 2 bases at V and 15 bases at J, with 14 bases between the two ends. CDR3 length equals 12 residues. Germline values: CDR1 KGHSH, CDR2 LQKENI. The DNA for the CDR3 is TGTGCCAGCTCACCAAACTGGGAGCAGGGGTTCTTC. It specifies CASSPNWEQGFF.

The chain is built from TRBV7-2 and TRBJ2-1; 13 nucleotides agree with TRBD2. CDR1 is SGHTA, CDR2 FQGNSA, per germline. V was pared by 5 bases and J by 12 bases, with 7 bases of the junction left unmatched. This CDR3 has 14 residues. Here the CDR3 DNA reads TGTGCCAGCAGCAAAACTAGCGGGAGGGTTGGGCAGTTCTTC. Translated: CASSKTSGRVGQFF.

The chain links TRBV4-1 to TRBJ1-5; 10 bases are a match to TRBD1. The CDR3 length is 15 residues. V shed 5 bases and J 5 bases; nucleotides not matched to a gene: 6. Germline V gene sequence: CDR1 MGHRA, CDR2 YSYEKL. This CDR3 reads CASSKTGTGDQPQHF. In DNA form, the CDR3 reads TGCGCCAGCAGCAAAACCGGGACAGGGGATCAGCCCCAGCATTTT.

The V gene is TRBV5-6, the J gene TRBJ1-2; D uncertain. V lost 4 bases and J 5 bases, leaving 15 bases between the germline ends. The CDR3 is 14 amino acids. Germline CDR1 is SGHDT and CDR2 is YYEEEE. In DNA form, the CDR3 reads TGTGCCAGCAGCCCGGGTAGGGTAAATTATGGCTACACCTTC. Translating gives CASSPGRVNYGYTF.

The chain recombines TRBV7-3 with TRBJ2-1, with a tentative D call TRBD1 (6 bases). The CDR3 is made up of 12 amino acids. Germline V gene data show CDR1 as SGHTA and CDR2 as FQGTGA. V lost 5 bases and J 8 bases, leaving 10 bases between the germline ends. As DNA, the CDR3 is TGTGCCAGCAGCCTGGACAGTCATGAGCAGTTCTTC. Protein sequence: CASSLDSHEQFF.

V gene TRBV7-2 combines with J gene TRBJ2-7; D ambiguous. Germline values: CDR1 SGHTA, CDR2 FQGNSA. The CDR3 spans 13 residues. Between the trimmed V and J ends, which lost 3 bases and 3 bases, there was a span of 9 bases. This chain's CDR3 is CASSLPEIYEQYF. The CDR3, as DNA: TGTGCCAGCAGCTTGCCCGAGATCTACGAGCAGTACTTC.

The chain carries TRBV27 and TRBJ2-7; D might be TRBD1 (6 bases). Trimming cost V 5 bases and J 2 bases, with 13 bases left between them. This CDR3 spans 14 amino acids. The germline CDR1 and CDR2 sequences are MNHEY and SMNVEV (reference sequence). CDR3 sequence reads: CASSPQDRTYEQYF. CDR3 coding DNA: TGTGCCAGCAGTCCCCAAGACAGGACCTACGAGCAGTACTTC.

The chain links TRBV28 to TRBJ1-2, with 8 positions matching TRBD1. CDR1 MDHEN and CDR2 SYDVKM come from the germline V gene. The CDR3 consists of 15 residues. The V and J ends lost 7 bases and 1 base, in that order; junction bases with no gene match: 8. The CDR3 region has the DNA TGTGCCAGCATTACCAGGGGGCGTTTTAACTATGGCTACACCTTC. It translates to CASITRGRFNYGYTF.

The V call is TRBV5-6, the J call TRBJ1-2; no definite D call. Germline V gene lookup returns CDR1 SGHDT and CDR2 YYEEEE. The CDR3 contains 15 residues. Between the trimmed V and J ends, which lost 1 base and 1 base, there was a span of 11 bases. CDR3 DNA sequence: TGTGCCAGCAGCTTGAGGACCCTCTTTAACTATGGCTACACCTTC. It specifies CASSLRTLFNYGYTF.